This entry lists 3 T cell receptor beta chains sequenced from one sample in a study of TIL therapy for anti-PD-1-resistant metastatic lung cancer. This was the immunoSEQ v3 assay. Assay: immunoSEQ multiplex PCR; the TCRdb copy retains only in-frame clones and omits some. The table shows fewer than 25,000 clones, with about two thirds occurring only once. Time point in this sample: pre-treatment sample, taken before nivolumab and TIL therapy. Sequencing was performed on blood, taken at baseline. All receptors derive from a person aged 25 to 80 with non-small cell lung cancer.

A few counts support this clone. This chain links TRBV6-2 or TRBV6-3 with TRBJ2-7, with 7 bases identical to TRBD2. CDR3 length: 12 amino acids. Germline V gives CDR1 MNHEY, CDR2 SVGEGT. Trimming cost V 5 bases and J 2 bases; bases outside gene matches: 0. CDR3 nucleotide sequence: TGTGCCAGCAGTGGGACTACCTACGAGCAGTACGTC. It yields the protein CASSGTTYEQYV.

This chain joins TRBV12-3 or TRBV12-4 and TRBJ1-1; no clear D gene. Between the trimmed V and J ends, which lost 0 bases and 0 bases, there was a span of 2 bases. The CDR3 covers 13 residues. The CDR3 spells CASSLAVNTEAFF. The CDR3 region has the DNA TGTGCCAGCAGTTTAGCGGTGAACACTGAAGCTTTCTTT.

The chain joins TRBV15 to TRBJ1-3; D might be TRBD1 (6 bases). Germline CDR1 LNHNV, CDR2 YYDKDF (reference sequence). Trimming cost V 0 bases and J 7 bases, with 13 bases left between them. This CDR3 region has 15 residues. DNA of the CDR3: TGTGCCACCAGCAGAGATAGGGGGAAAGGGAACACCATATATTTT. Translation: CATSRDRGKGNTIYF.